The 25 T cell receptor beta chains below come from one sample, sequenced in a study of blood T cell repertoires in COVID-19. Method: immunoSEQ multiplex PCR; TCRdb's copy keeps in-frame clones and lacks some. The sample holds about 36,000 clones, over 75% seen once. The sequencing input was peripheral blood. Source of these receptors: a man aged 55 to 70 with acute or convalescent COVID-19.

CDR3 amino acids: CASSLGDSSTEAFF. CDR3 sequence (DNA): TGTGCCAGCAGCTTAGGGGACTCAAGCACTGAAGCTTTCTTT. The V gene is TRBV11-3, the J gene TRBJ1-1; a weak D match, TRBD1 (5 bases). CDR3 length: 14 residues. Per germline, CDR1 SGHNT and CDR2 YENEEA. V shed 1 base and J shed 4 bases, with 10 bases lying between them.

The CDR3 loop is CASSHVTGNGPIEQYF. The DNA of the CDR3 is TGTGCCAGCAGCCATGTTACGGGAAACGGCCCGATCGAGCAGTACTTC. The rearrangement joins TRBV3-1 (or the pseudogene TRBV3-2) to TRBJ2-7; perhaps TRBD2 as D (5 bases). From germline, CDR1 is LGHDT and CDR2 YNNKEL (reference sequence). This CDR3 spans 16 amino acids. V lost 3 bases to trimming and J lost 6 bases, with 21 bases between them.

V usage is TRBV2 and J usage is TRBJ2-7, with a possible D match to TRBD2 (6 bases). CDR1 SNHLY and CDR2 FYNNEI come from the germline V gene. The V and J ends lost 6 bases and 5 bases respectively, with 14 bases between them. The CDR3 contains 13 residues. This CDR3 is CASREGLSHEQYF. In DNA form, the CDR3 reads TGTGCCAGCAGGGAGGGACTTTCCCACGAGCAGTACTTC.

The chain links TRBV18 to TRBJ1-5; no definite D call. Per germline, CDR1 KGHSH and CDR2 LQKENI. This CDR3 comprises 17 residues. Trimming cost V 3 bases and J 6 bases, with 21 bases left between them. The CDR3 DNA reads as TGTGCCAGCTCACCCAACCAAATTGGCAGAGCGGCTCAGCCCCAGCATTTT. Protein product: CASSPNQIGRAAQPQHF.

In this sample, this clone turned up once. The V call is TRBV7-2, the J call TRBJ2-1; tentatively, D is TRBD2 (5 bases). V was pared by 0 bases and J by 2 bases, with 8 bases between. This CDR3 spans 15 amino acids. Germline V CDR1 and CDR2: SGHTA, FQGNSA. The CDR3, as DNA: TGTGCCAGCAGCTTAGCGCCCGGGACCTACAATGAGCAGTTCTTC. This translates into CASSLAPGTYNEQFF.

The rearrangement uses TRBV2 and TRBJ1-1; D not certain. The CDR3 has 11 amino acids. Trimming stripped 9 bases from V and 8 bases from J, with 13 bases between. Per the germline V gene, CDR1 is SNHLY and CDR2 is FYNNEI. The chain's CDR3 is CASFRVSEAFF. As DNA, the CDR3 is TGTGCCAGTTTCCGGGTCAGCGAAGCTTTCTTT. The full variable domain, with the rest looked up from reference TRBV2 and TRBJ1-1, is EPEVTQTPSHQVTQMGQEVILRCVPISNHLYFYWYRQILGQKVEFLVSFYNNEISEKSEIFDDQFSVERPDGSNFTLKIRSTKLEDSAMYFCASFRVSEAFFGQGTRLTVV.

This chain links TRBV12-3 or TRBV12-4 with TRBJ2-1; D is possibly TRBD1 (5 bases). This CDR3 spans 12 amino acids. Between the trimmed V and J ends, which lost 6 bases and 7 bases, there was a span of 10 bases. The CDR3 protein is CASRSGLNEQFF. DNA for the CDR3: TGTGCCAGCAGGTCAGGGTTAAATGAGCAGTTCTTC.

This clone has a single count. The genes are TRBV6-5 and TRBJ1-2, with a tentative D call TRBD1 (6 bases). CDR3 length equals 14 residues. V was pared by 7 bases and J by 5 bases, with 17 bases between. Per the germline V gene, CDR1 is MNHEY and CDR2 is SVGAGI. The chain's CDR3 is CASIEPGGGYGYTF. DNA of the CDR3: TGTGCCAGCATCGAACCGGGGGGCGGGTATGGCTACACCTTC.

The chain is built from TRBV13 and TRBJ2-3, with TRBD2 identical over 12 bases. From germline, CDR1 is PRHDT and CDR2 FYEKMQ (reference sequence). V was clipped by 5 bases and J by 5 bases; unmatched bases: 8. This CDR3 comprises 16 residues. This CDR3 reads CASSPPGLAGRDTQYF. The DNA of the CDR3 is TGTGCCAGCAGCCCCCCCGGACTAGCGGGAAGAGATACGCAGTATTTT.

The chain combines TRBV28 with TRBJ2-7; the D gene is possibly TRBD1 (5 bases). Trimming took 5 bases from V and 3 from J, leaving 8 bases between them. This CDR3 is built from 12 residues. Germline loops: CDR1 MDHEN, CDR2 SYDVKM. The CDR3 reads CASSHQGYEQYF. The CDR3 DNA follows: TGTGCCAGCAGTCACCAGGGCTACGAGCAGTACTTC.

The gene calls are TRBV7-8 and TRBJ2-5, with D tentatively TRBD1 (6 bases). V lost 4 bases and J lost 2, with 11 bases in between. Germline CDR1 and CDR2: SGHVS and FQNEAQ. The CDR3 extends over 14 amino acids. DNA for the CDR3: TGTGCCAGCAGCTCCGGGACACATCAAGAGACCCAGTACTTC. Encoded protein: CASSSGTHQETQYF.

This sequence joins TRBV30 and TRBJ2-7; the match to TRBD2 covers 13 bases. V lost 3 bases and J lost 5; bases outside the gene matches: 7. The CDR3 loop spans 15 amino acids. Germline V lookup: CDR1 GTSNPN, CDR2 SVGIG (reference sequence). The CDR3 region is CAWRFGTSGINEQYF. The CDR3 nucleotides are TGTGCCTGGAGGTTCGGGACTAGCGGGATCAACGAGCAGTACTTC.

The V gene is TRBV6-1, the J gene TRBJ2-5; TRBD2 aligns across 7 bases. The germline gives CDR1 MNHNS, CDR2 SASEGT. The CDR3 totals 13 residues. V was clipped by 1 base and J by 7 bases; unmatched bases: 3. The CDR3 is CASSEGGGVTQYF. The CDR3 DNA follows: TGTGCCAGCAGTGAAGGGGGAGGGGTGACCCAGTACTTC.

CDR3 DNA sequence: TGTGCCAGCAGTGACTCGACTAGCGGGAGCACAGATACGCAGTATTTT. Protein product: CASSDSTSGSTDTQYF. The V gene is TRBV6-4, the J gene TRBJ2-3; 10 nucleotides agree with TRBD2. Germline CDR1 is MRHNA and CDR2 is SNTAGT. V lost 0 bases, J lost 0 bases, and 0 bases stayed unmatched. The CDR3 covers 16 residues.

The gene calls are TRBV2 and TRBJ1-5; 9 bases map to TRBD1. Germline lookup yields CDR1 SNHLY and CDR2 FYNNEI. Unmatched junction bases numbered 9, after V lost 4 bases and J lost 11 bases. The CDR3 has 14 residues. In DNA, the CDR3 is TGTGCCAGCAGTGTACCGGGACAGGGAGACGCCCAGCATTTT. Its protein is CASSVPGQGDAQHF.

CDR3 in amino acids: CASSYSRGGGGQPQHF. CDR3 DNA sequence: TGTGCCAGCAGTTACTCGCGTGGAGGGGGGGGTCAGCCCCAGCATTTT. The rearrangement links TRBV6-5 to TRBJ1-5, with D maybe TRBD1 (6 bases). The CDR3 length is 16 residues. Trimming pared 0 bases from V and 6 bases from J, leaving 15 bases between. The germline gives CDR1 MNHEY, CDR2 SVGAGI.

V and J are TRBV3-1 (or the pseudogene TRBV3-2) and TRBJ1-1; D is unclear. The CDR3 totals 14 residues. Germline CDR1 and CDR2: LGHDT and YNNKEL (reference sequence). Trimming left V 0 bases short and J 5 bases short, with 10 bases between. CDR3 DNA: TGTGCCAGCAGCCAAGAGTCGGGGAGGACTGAAGCTTTCTTT. As protein: CASSQESGRTEAFF.

The J gene is TRBJ2-2, the V gene TRBV5-4; 10 bases are shared with TRBD2. This CDR3 is built from 17 residues. Germline values: CDR1 SGHNT, CDR2 YYREEE (reference sequence). Trimming took 4 bases from V and 1 from J; bases not matched to a gene: 7. The CDR3 DNA follows: TGTGCCAGCAGCCCCCTAGCGGGAGCCTGGAACACCGGGGAGCTGTTTTTT. It specifies CASSPLAGAWNTGELFF.

This chain joins TRBV11-3 and TRBJ2-7; the D gene is possibly TRBD2 (6 bases). The CDR3 runs 18 residues. The germline gives CDR1 SGHNT, CDR2 YENEEA. V lost 0 bases and J 0 bases, leaving 18 bases between the germline ends. As DNA, the CDR3 is TGTGCCAGCAGCTTAGAACGTGAGGGTGGGAGGAACTCCTACGAGCAGTACTTC. Translated, it gives CASSLEREGGRNSYEQYF.

The chain recombines TRBV28 with TRBJ2-7; D might be TRBD1 (6 bases). Germline loops: CDR1 MDHEN, CDR2 SYDVKM. The V end lost 0 bases, the J end lost 0 bases, and 9 bases lay between the germline ends. The CDR3 consists of 15 residues. CDR3 loop: CASSLWRGSSYEQYF. The DNA of the CDR3 is TGTGCCAGCAGTTTATGGAGGGGGTCCTCCTACGAGCAGTACTTC. The complete variable domain, with remaining parts taken from reference TRBV28 and TRBJ2-7, reads DVKVTQSSRYLVKRTGEKVFLECVQDMDHENMFWYRQDPGLGLRLIYFSYDVKMKEKGDIPEGYSVSREKKERFSLILESASTNQTSMYLCASSLWRGSSYEQYFGPGTRLTVT.

The genes are TRBV10-3 and TRBJ1-4; 8 positions agree with TRBD1. The germline CDR1 and CDR2 sequences are ENHRY and SYGVKD. V was clipped by 7 bases and J by 8 bases; unmatched bases: 3. The CDR3 runs to 12 residues. CDR3 sequence: CAIKDRDEKLFF. CDR3 in DNA: TGTGCCATCAAGGACAGGGACGAAAAACTGTTTTTT.

The J gene is TRBJ2-7, the V gene TRBV27, with 9 bases that match TRBD2. The CDR3 loop spans 15 amino acids. In germline, CDR1 is MNHEY, CDR2 SMNVEV (reference sequence). Germline trimming cut 4 bases from V and 3 bases from J; bases unmatched to any gene: 7. The CDR3 nucleotides read TGTGCCAGCAGTTCGATTAGCGGGAGAGGCTACGAGCAGTACTTC. It codes for CASSSISGRGYEQYF.

The chain carries TRBV25-1 and TRBJ2-1; the D gene is possibly TRBD2 (5 bases). This CDR3 has 12 amino acids. Germline-derived CDR1 and CDR2 are MGHDK and SYGVNS. The V gene lost 5 bases and the J gene lost 4 bases, with 6 bases spanning the gap. CDR3 residues: CASSRTYNEQFF. The CDR3 nucleotides read TGTGCCAGCAGTAGGACTTACAATGAGCAGTTCTTC. Variable domain in full (rest from reference TRBV25-1 and TRBJ2-1): EADIYQTPRYLVIGTGKKITLECSQTMGHDKMYWYQQDPGMELHLIHYSYGVNSTEKGDLSSESTVSRIRTEHFPLTLESARPSHTSQYLCASSRTYNEQFFGPGTRLTVL.

The rearrangement uses TRBV6-5 and TRBJ2-7; TRBD2 aligns across 13 bases. Germline trimming cut 6 bases from V and 6 bases from J; bases unmatched to any gene: 8. CDR3 length equals 15 residues. Germline lookup yields CDR1 MNHEY and CDR2 SVGAGI. The CDR3 is CASRWTSGRFGEQYF. The CDR3 nucleotides read TGTGCCAGCAGATGGACTAGCGGGAGATTCGGCGAGCAGTACTTC.

This chain connects TRBV2 to TRBJ2-3, with 10 nucleotides matching TRBD1. Germline values: CDR1 SNHLY, CDR2 FYNNEI. This CDR3 has 15 amino acids. V shed 4 bases and J 2 bases; nucleotides not matched to a gene: 3. CDR3 loop: CASSGDRGYTDTQYF. The CDR3 nucleotides are TGTGCCAGCAGTGGGGACAGGGGATACACAGATACGCAGTATTTT.